The 18 T cell receptor beta chains in this list originate from one sample, sequenced in a study of CD8+ T cells in alopecia areata. Treatment described: oral pan-JAK inhibitor, 5-10 mg twice daily. RNA, once extracted, was reverse transcribed into cDNA for use as the sequencing template. TCRdb's copy holds only in-frame clones and misses some; the assay was immunoSEQ multiplex PCR. The sample lists 200,000 to 250,000 clones, around 65% occurring once. The sample in question was CD4+ T cells sorted from blood, obtained at week 4, from a patient treated with tofacitinib. The source is a human donor with alopecia areata.

This sequence joins TRBV15 and TRBJ2-4; 9 bases line up with TRBD1. Germline lookup yields CDR1 LNHNV and CDR2 YYDKDF (reference sequence). The CDR3 contains 16 residues. Unmatched junction bases numbered 8, after V lost 0 bases and J lost 8 bases. The CDR3 bases are TGTGCCACCAGCAGAGATCTGGGGACAGGGCGGTACATTCAGTACTTC. Translating gives CATSRDLGTGRYIQYF.

In its sample, this clone was seen many times. This chain joins TRBV28 and TRBJ1-1, with TRBD1 matching 8 bases. The junction had 10 bases not matched to a gene; V was cut back by 5 bases and J by 5 bases. Germline CDR1 and CDR2: MDHEN and SYDVKM. The CDR3 has 15 residues. Here the CDR3 reads CASSRAGGANTEAFF. The CDR3 DNA follows: TGTGCCAGCAGTAGGGCAGGGGGCGCGAATACTGAAGCTTTCTTT. The complete variable domain, with remaining parts taken from reference TRBV28 and TRBJ1-1, reads DVKVTQSSRYLVKRTGEKVFLECVQDMDHENMFWYRQDPGLGLRLIYFSYDVKMKEKGDIPEGYSVSREKKERFSLILESASTNQTSMYLCASSRAGGANTEAFFGQGTRLTVV.

This rearrangement joins TRBV9 to TRBJ1-5, with no clear D. This CDR3 comprises 16 residues. Germline V gene sequence: CDR1 SGDLS, CDR2 YYNGEE. Trimming left V 0 bases short and J 4 bases short, with 14 bases between. CDR3 in amino acids: CASSVARRVSNQPQHF. As DNA, the CDR3 is TGTGCCAGCAGCGTAGCTAGAAGGGTATCGAATCAGCCCCAGCATTTT.

The chain employs TRBV4-3 and TRBJ2-3, with TRBD2 identical over 9 bases. The J segment lost 5 bases and the V segment lost 7 bases, leaving 7 bases of the junction unmatched. The CDR3 runs to 14 residues. Germline V lookup: CDR1 LGHNA, CDR2 YSLEER. CDR3 residues: CASTLAGGLDTQYF. The DNA of the CDR3 is TGCGCCAGCACCCTGGCGGGGGGGCTAGATACGCAGTATTTT.

This clone was seen a handful of times. The chain uses TRBV29-1 and TRBJ1-1, with D perhaps matching TRBD1 (5 bases). This CDR3 spans 13 amino acids. Germline V gene sequence: CDR1 SQVTM, CDR2 ANQGSEA. The V gene lost 7 bases and the J gene lost 0 bases, with 12 bases spanning the gap. The CDR3 coding sequence is TGCAGCGCCAAGGGACGGGTGAACACTGAAGCTTTCTTT. Protein sequence: CSAKGRVNTEAFF.

The J gene is TRBJ1-1, the V gene TRBV6-5; D gene uncertain. Trimming shortened V by 6 bases and J by 1 base, and 12 bases separated the two germline ends. The CDR3 consists of 14 residues. Germline CDR1 MNHEY, CDR2 SVGAGI. The DNA of the CDR3 is TGTGCCAGCAGCACCCTCGGAGAGAACACTGAAGCTTTCTTT. It translates to CASSTLGENTEAFF.

The rearrangement uses TRBV30 and TRBJ2-2; D might be TRBD1 (6 bases). CDR3 length: 13 amino acids. Trimming cost V 3 bases and J 3 bases, with 8 bases left between them. Germline CDR1 and CDR2: GTSNPN and SVGIG (reference sequence). This chain's CDR3 is CAWRQGHTGELFF. Written as DNA, the CDR3 is TGTGCCTGGAGACAGGGTCACACCGGGGAGCTGTTTTTT.

V is TRBV30 and J is TRBJ1-2, with D possibly being TRBD1 (6 bases). CDR1 is GTSNPN, CDR2 SVGIG, per germline (reference sequence). CDR3 length: 13 amino acids. V was pared by 5 bases and J by 2 bases, with 12 bases between. The CDR3 DNA reads TGTGCCTGGGCCACGGGGGCGAACTATGGCTACACCTTC. Encoded protein: CAWATGANYGYTF. Based on the CDR3 plus reference TRBV30 and TRBJ1-2, the full variable domain is SQTIHQWPATLVQPVGSPLSLECTVEGTSNPNLYWYRQAAGRGLQLLFYSVGIGQISSEVPQNLSASRPQDRQFILSSKKLLLSDSGFYLCAWATGANYGYTFGSGTRLTVV.

The chain has TRBV9 and TRBJ2-1; 8 nucleotides align to TRBD2. V shed 3 bases, J shed 10 bases, and the junction held 15 bases outside the gene matches. The CDR3 is 16 residues long. Germline CDR1 SGDLS, CDR2 YYNGEE. The CDR3 sequence: CASSGDGGASRGEQFF. The CDR3 DNA follows: TGTGCCAGCAGCGGCGACGGGGGGGCGTCGCGGGGAGAGCAGTTCTTC.

The chain carries TRBV7-2 and TRBJ2-2; no clear D. Trimming removed 0 bases from V and 1 base from J, with 6 bases in between. CDR1 is SGHTA, CDR2 FQGNSA, per germline. This CDR3 has 15 residues. In nucleotides, the CDR3 is TGTGCCAGCAGCTTAGCCCAGCTGAACACCGGGGAGCTGTTTTTT. It encodes CASSLAQLNTGELFF. Using reference TRBV7-2 and TRBJ2-2 for the parts outside the CDR3, the full variable domain is GAGVSQSPSNKVTEKGKDVELRCDPISGHTALYWYRQSLGQGLEFLIYFQGNSAPDKSGLPSDRFSAERTGGSVSTLTIQRTQQEDSAVYLCASSLAQLNTGELFFGEGSRLTVL.

The table lists this clone with a count of one. The chain links TRBV5-1 to TRBJ2-7; 7 positions match TRBD1. The germline CDR1 and CDR2 sequences are SGHRS and YFSETQ. This CDR3 has 15 amino acids. Trimming cost V 3 bases and J 6 bases; bases outside gene matches: 12. CDR3 nucleotide sequence: TGCGCCAGCAGCTCCGCCGAGGGGGCCCGTGGCGAGCAGTACTTC. Translating it yields CASSSAEGARGEQYF. The full variable domain, with the rest looked up from reference TRBV5-1 and TRBJ2-7, is KAGVTQTPRYLIKTRGQQVTLSCSPISGHRSVSWYQQTPGQGLQFLFEYFSETQRNKGNFPGRFSGRQFSNSRSEMNVSTLELGDSALYLCASSSAEGARGEQYFGPGTRLTVT.

This clone was found a few times. This chain links TRBV14 with TRBJ2-5; D is uncertain. Germline CDR1 is SGHDN and CDR2 is FVKESK. The CDR3 contains 14 residues. Trimming stripped 1 base from V and 2 bases from J, with 8 bases between. Here the CDR3 reads CASSQVAGQETQYF. CDR3 coding DNA: TGTGCCAGCAGCCAAGTGGCCGGACAAGAGACCCAGTACTTC.

This clone was seen only a few times. The chain has TRBV7-9 and TRBJ2-1; no reliable D call. This CDR3 contains 12 residues. The germline V gene has CDR1 SEHNR and CDR2 FQNEAQ (reference sequence). The V gene lost 3 bases and the J gene lost 9 bases, with 9 bases spanning the gap. Here the CDR3 DNA reads TGTGCCAGCAGCTTTCTGATAACTGAGCAGTTCTTC. It yields the protein CASSFLITEQFF.

V is TRBV30 and J is TRBJ2-1; D not certain. CDR1 and CDR2 (germline): GTSNPN, SVGIG (reference sequence). CDR3 length equals 13 residues. The germline V and J ends were trimmed by 2 bases and 0 bases, with 5 bases remaining between them. DNA of the CDR3: TGTGCCTGGAGTTCCTTCTCCTACAATGAGCAGTTCTTC. It encodes CAWSSFSYNEQFF.

This rearrangement joins TRBV30 to TRBJ1-2; D gene uncertain. Trimming shortened V by 4 bases and J by 0 bases, and 9 bases separated the two germline ends. The CDR3 is 13 amino acids. CDR1 is GTSNPN, CDR2 SVGIG, per germline (reference sequence). The CDR3 here is CAWNPQPNYGYTF. The CDR3 DNA follows: TGTGCCTGGAACCCCCAGCCTAACTATGGCTACACCTTC.

J is TRBJ1-1 and V is TRBV7-3; D uncertain. The ends were cut back, 3 bases at V and 1 base at J, with 6 bases in the middle. The CDR3 sequence is 13 residues long. In germline, CDR1 is SGHTA, CDR2 FQGTGA. DNA of the CDR3: TGTGCCAGCAGCTTCAGAAGGAACACTGAAGCTTTCTTT. Its protein product is CASSFRRNTEAFF.

The V and J genes are TRBV7-2 and TRBJ2-4, with D hard to call. CDR1 is SGHTA, CDR2 FQGNSA, per germline. The length of the CDR3 is 12 residues. V lost 5 bases and J lost 5, with 7 bases in between. CDR3 DNA sequence: TGTGCCAGCAGCCTCTACCAAAACATTCAGTACTTC. Its translation: CASSLYQNIQYF.

The genes are TRBV30 and TRBJ1-1, with D maybe TRBD1 (5 bases). Trimming cost V 1 base and J 1 base, with 10 bases left between them. CDR3 size: 14 residues. Germline V gene lookup returns CDR1 GTSNPN and CDR2 SVGIG (reference sequence). The CDR3 protein is CAWSATATNTEAFF. The CDR3 nucleotides read TGTGCCTGGAGTGCGACAGCCACGAACACTGAAGCTTTCTTT.